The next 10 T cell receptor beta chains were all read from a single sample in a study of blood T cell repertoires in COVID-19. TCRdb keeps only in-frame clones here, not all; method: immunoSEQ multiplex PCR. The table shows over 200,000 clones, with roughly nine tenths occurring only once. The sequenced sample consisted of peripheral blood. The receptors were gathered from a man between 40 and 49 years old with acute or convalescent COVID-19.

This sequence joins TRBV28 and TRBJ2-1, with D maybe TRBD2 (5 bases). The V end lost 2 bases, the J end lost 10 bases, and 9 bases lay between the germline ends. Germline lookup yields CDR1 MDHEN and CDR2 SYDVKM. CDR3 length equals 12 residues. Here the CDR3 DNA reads TGTGCCAGCAGTTTAACCGCGGGCGAGCAGTTCTTC. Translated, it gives CASSLTAGEQFF.

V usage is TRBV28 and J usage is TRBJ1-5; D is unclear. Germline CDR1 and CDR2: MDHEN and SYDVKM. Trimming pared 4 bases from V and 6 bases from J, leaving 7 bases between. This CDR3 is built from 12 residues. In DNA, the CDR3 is TGTGCCAGCAGTTCCTACAGTCAGCCCCAGCATTTT. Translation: CASSSYSQPQHF.

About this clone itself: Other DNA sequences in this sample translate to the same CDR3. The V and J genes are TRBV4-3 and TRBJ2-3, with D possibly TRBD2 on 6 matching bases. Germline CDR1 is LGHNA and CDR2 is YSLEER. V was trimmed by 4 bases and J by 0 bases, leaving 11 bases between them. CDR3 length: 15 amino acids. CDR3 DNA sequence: TGCGCCAGCAGCCCAGGGAGCGGGAGCACAGATACGCAGTATTTT. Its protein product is CASSPGSGSTDTQYF.

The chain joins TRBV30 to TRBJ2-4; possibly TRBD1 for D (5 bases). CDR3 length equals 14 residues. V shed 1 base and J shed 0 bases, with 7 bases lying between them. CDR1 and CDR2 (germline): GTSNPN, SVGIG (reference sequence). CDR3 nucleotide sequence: TGTGCCTGGAGTGGGGGCGGAGCCAAAAACATTCAGTACTTC. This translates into CAWSGGGAKNIQYF.

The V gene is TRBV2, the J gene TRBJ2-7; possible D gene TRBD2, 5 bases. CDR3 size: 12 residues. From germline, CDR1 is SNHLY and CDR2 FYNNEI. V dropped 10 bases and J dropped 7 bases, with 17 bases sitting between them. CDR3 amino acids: CATTTRRGEQYF. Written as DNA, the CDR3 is TGTGCCACCACCACTAGACGGGGTGAGCAGTACTTC.

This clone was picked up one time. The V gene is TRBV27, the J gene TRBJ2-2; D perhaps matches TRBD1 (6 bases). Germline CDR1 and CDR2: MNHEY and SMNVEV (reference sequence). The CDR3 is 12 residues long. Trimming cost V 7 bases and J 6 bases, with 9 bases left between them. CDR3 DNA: TGTGCCAGCACAACAGGGCCCGGGGAGCTGTTTTTT. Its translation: CASTTGPGELFF.

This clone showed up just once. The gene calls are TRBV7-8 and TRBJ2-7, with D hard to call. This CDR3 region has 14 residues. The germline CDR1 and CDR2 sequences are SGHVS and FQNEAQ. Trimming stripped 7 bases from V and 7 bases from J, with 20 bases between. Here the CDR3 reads CASTRGDKTREQYF. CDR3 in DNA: TGTGCCAGCACCCGAGGAGACAAAACCAGGGAGCAGTACTTC.

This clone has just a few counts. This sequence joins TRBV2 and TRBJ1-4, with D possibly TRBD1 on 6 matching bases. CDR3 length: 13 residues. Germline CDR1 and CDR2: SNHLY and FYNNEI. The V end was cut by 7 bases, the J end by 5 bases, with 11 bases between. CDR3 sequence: CASIGQGNEKLFF. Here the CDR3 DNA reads TGTGCCAGCATCGGGCAGGGGAATGAAAAACTGTTTTTT.

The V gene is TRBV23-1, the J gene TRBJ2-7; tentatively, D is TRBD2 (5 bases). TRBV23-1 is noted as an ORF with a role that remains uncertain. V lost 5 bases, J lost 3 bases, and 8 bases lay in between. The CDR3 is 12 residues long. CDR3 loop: CASSYRDYEQYF. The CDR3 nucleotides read TGCGCCAGCAGTTACCGGGACTACGAGCAGTACTTC.

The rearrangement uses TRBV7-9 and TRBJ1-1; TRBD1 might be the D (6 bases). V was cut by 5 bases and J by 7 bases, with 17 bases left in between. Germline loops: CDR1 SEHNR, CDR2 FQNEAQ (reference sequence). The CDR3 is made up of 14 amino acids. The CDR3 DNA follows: TGTGCCAGCAGCCCCTTGGGGGGGCATGGTGAAGCTTTCTTT. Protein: CASSPLGGHGEAFF.